Listed here is a single T cell receptor (beta chain). The antigen remains undetermined. This record comes from a study of identical twins. Via MiXCR, TCRdb re-called the 5' RACE reads, giving one row per CDR3 protein. The sample has 750,000 to 950,000 distinct CDR3 sequences; roughly an eighth are singletons. CDR3 length: 16 amino acids. V lost 8 bases, J lost 4 bases, and 24 bases lay in between. The V gene's germline CDR1 is MNHNS and CDR2 SASEGT. General study results and limits: Twins shared out-of-frame alpha sequences with excess low generation probability.

Healthy Caucasians alone served as donors. The same sample was also studied in work on yellow fever vaccine responses in identical twins.

The chain couples TRBV6-1 to TRBJ2-7, with D possibly matching TRBD2 (5 bases). This clonotype originated in a woman younger than 30 in good health. Sequencing was carried out using PBMCs. The CDR3 DNA reads as TGTGCCAGCTCGGGGTCGAGCGGCGGTTGGGAGTACGAGCAGTACTTC. Protein sequence: CASSGSSGGWEYEQYF.